The 30 T cell receptor beta chains listed next were all sequenced from one sample in a study of T cell responses to AZD1222 COVID-19 vaccine. Generated by immunoSEQ multiplex PCR, the TCRdb table keeps only in-frame clones and is missing some. The sample lists 150,000 or so clones; about 92% were seen once. The material sequenced was peripheral blood, taken on day 0 of AZD1222 vaccination. These receptor sequences come from an adult in good health.

This chain links TRBV5-1 with TRBJ2-7; D possibly corresponds to TRBD1 (6 bases). CDR3 size: 14 residues. CDR1 is SGHRS, CDR2 YFSETQ, per germline. V gave up 3 bases and J gave up 2 bases, with 12 bases separating them. CDR3 bases: TGCGCCAGCAGCTCGGACAGCTCTACCTACGAGCAGTACTTC. It translates to CASSSDSSTYEQYF.

The V and J genes are TRBV20-1 and TRBJ2-3, with unresolved D. V gave up 3 bases and J gave up 5 bases, with 15 bases separating them. Germline loops: CDR1 DFQATT, CDR2 SNEGSKA (reference sequence). The CDR3 contains 14 residues. The CDR3 loop reads CSASYSAKGDTQYF. The CDR3 DNA follows: TGCAGTGCTAGTTACTCAGCGAAAGGAGATACGCAGTATTTT.

CDR3 sequence reads: CASEGSYNSPLHF. For the CDR3, the DNA is TGTGCCAGCGAGGGCTCCTATAATTCACCCCTCCACTTT. This chain links TRBV19 with TRBJ1-6, with D unclear. Germline-derived CDR1 and CDR2 are LNHDA and SQIVND (reference sequence). Trimming removed 9 bases from V and 0 bases from J, with 6 bases in between. The CDR3 has 13 amino acids.

The chain recombines TRBV7-8 with TRBJ1-1, with unresolved D. Germline V lookup: CDR1 SGHVS, CDR2 FQNEAQ. The CDR3 is 15 residues long. Trimming stripped 5 bases from V and 0 bases from J, with 13 bases between. The CDR3 sequence is CASSPIVGLNTEAFF. The CDR3 region has the DNA TGTGCCAGCAGCCCCATTGTAGGCTTGAACACTGAAGCTTTCTTT.

The chain couples TRBV30 to TRBJ1-1, with TRBD1 matching over 7 bases. The V and J ends lost 7 bases and 5 bases, in that order; junction bases with no gene match: 10. The CDR3 has 13 residues. The germline V gene has CDR1 GTSNPN and CDR2 SVGIG (reference sequence). The CDR3 DNA is TGTGCCTTAAACCGACAGGGAGGGACTGAAGCTTTCTTT. Translated, it gives CALNRQGGTEAFF. The full variable domain, in which reference TRBV30 and TRBJ1-1 provide the parts outside the CDR3, is SQTIHQWPATLVQPVGSPLSLECTVEGTSNPNLYWYRQAAGRGLQLLFYSVGIGQISSEVPQNLSASRPQDRQFILSSKKLLLSDSGFYLCALNRQGGTEAFFGQGTRLTVV.

The chain recombines TRBV5-1 with TRBJ2-1, with TRBD2 identical over 11 bases. The CDR3 length is 17 residues. The ends lost 2 bases at V and 8 bases at J; junction bases unmatched: 12. The germline CDR1 and CDR2 sequences are SGHRS and YFSETQ. The CDR3: CASSFVAGGPRSHEQFF. The DNA for the CDR3 is TGCGCCAGCAGCTTTGTAGCGGGGGGGCCAAGGTCACATGAGCAGTTCTTC.

The CDR3 sequence is CASSPPGGREELFF. The CDR3, as DNA: TGTGCCAGCAGTCCGCCGGGAGGTCGTGAGGAGCTGTTTTTT. The genes are TRBV28 and TRBJ2-2; 7 bases match TRBD2. The CDR3 is made up of 14 amino acids. Germline assignment: CDR1 MDHEN and CDR2 SYDVKM. V gave up 5 bases and J gave up 10 bases; unmatched junction bases: 10. The complete variable domain, with remaining parts taken from reference TRBV28 and TRBJ2-2, reads DVKVTQSSRYLVKRTGEKVFLECVQDMDHENMFWYRQDPGLGLRLIYFSYDVKMKEKGDIPEGYSVSREKKERFSLILESASTNQTSMYLCASSPPGGREELFFGEGSRLTVL.

This sequence joins TRBV7-3 and TRBJ2-2, with 11 bases aligning to TRBD2. The junction had 7 bases not matched to a gene; V was cut back by 2 bases and J by 2 bases. The length of the CDR3 is 18 residues. Germline CDR1 and CDR2: SGHTA and FQGTGA. CDR3 loop: CASSLELAGAFNTGELFF. The CDR3 nucleotides read TGTGCCAGCAGCTTAGAACTAGCGGGGGCCTTCAACACCGGGGAGCTGTTTTTT.

The J gene is TRBJ2-1, the V gene TRBV3-1 (or the pseudogene TRBV3-2), with D possibly being TRBD2 (6 bases). V was cut by 4 bases and J by 2 bases, with 15 bases left in between. Germline CDR1 reads LGHDT; CDR2 reads YNNKEL (reference sequence). This CDR3 contains 16 residues. This CDR3 is CASSLIRGTPYNEQFF. The CDR3 nucleotides read TGTGCCAGCAGCCTCATTCGGGGGACCCCCTACAATGAGCAGTTCTTC.

The chain links TRBV3-1 (or the pseudogene TRBV3-2) to TRBJ1-2; D call uncertain. V was clipped by 6 bases and J by 8 bases, with 13 bases between them. The CDR3 spans 12 residues. Per the germline V gene, CDR1 is LGHDT and CDR2 is YNNKEL (reference sequence). In nucleotides, the CDR3 is TGTGCCAGCAGTCTAAGACAAGGCGGCTACACCTTC. Translated, it gives CASSLRQGGYTF.

V and J are TRBV19 and TRBJ1-6, with a tentative D call TRBD1 (5 bases). Trimming took off 3 bases at V and 5 bases at J, with 14 bases between the two ends. Germline CDR1 and CDR2: LNHDA and SQIVND (reference sequence). The CDR3 is 16 amino acids. This chain's CDR3 is CASSIRQGYNNSPLHF. In DNA, the CDR3 is TGTGCCAGTAGTATTCGTCAGGGATACAATAATTCACCCCTCCACTTT. Looking up the rest from reference TRBV19 and TRBJ1-6 gives the full variable domain: DGGITQSPKYLFRKEGQNVTLSCEQNLNHDAMYWYRQDPGQGLRLIYYSQIVNDFQKGDIAEGYSVSREKKESFPLTVTSAQKNPTAFYLCASSIRQGYNNSPLHFGNGTRLTVT.

V is TRBV15 and J is TRBJ1-3; D remains unclear. Trimming took 1 base from V and 0 from J, leaving 13 bases between them. Germline lookup yields CDR1 LNHNV and CDR2 YYDKDF (reference sequence). This CDR3 is built from 17 residues. Here the CDR3 DNA reads TGTGCCACCAGCAGAGGTGGACCCAGATCCTCTGGAAACACCATATATTTT. It specifies CATSRGGPRSSGNTIYF.

This chain joins TRBV18 and TRBJ1-1; D gene uncertain. Germline CDR1 KGHSH, CDR2 LQKENI. The CDR3 length is 14 residues. The V end was cut by 1 base, the J end by 0 bases, with 6 bases between. This chain's CDR3 is CASSPQGMNTEAFF. As DNA, the CDR3 is TGTGCCAGCTCACCACAGGGAATGAACACTGAAGCTTTCTTT.

CDR3 region: CTSSQGLAGGNTGELFF. The CDR3 DNA reads as TGCACCAGCAGCCAAGGTCTAGCGGGGGGCAACACCGGGGAGCTGTTTTTT. This chain links TRBV1 with TRBJ2-2; TRBD2 is the table's D call and was not checked against the DNA. TRBV1 is a known pseudogene. This CDR3 has 17 amino acids.

The chain employs TRBV4-1 and TRBJ2-2; 12 bases align to TRBD2. Trimming cost V 1 base and J 4 bases; bases outside gene matches: 13. The CDR3 has 20 residues. The germline gives CDR1 MGHRA, CDR2 YSYEKL. The CDR3 nucleotides read TGCGCCAGCAGCCAAGCCCGGAGACTAGCGGGGGCCGCGGGCACCGGGGAGCTGTTTTTT. It specifies CASSQARRLAGAAGTGELFF.

The genes are TRBV28 and TRBJ2-2; D unclear. The V and J ends lost 1 base and 1 base respectively, with 7 bases between them. Germline lookup yields CDR1 MDHEN and CDR2 SYDVKM. CDR3 length equals 15 residues. CDR3 loop: CASSLFLENTGELFF. CDR3 DNA sequence: TGTGCCAGCAGTTTATTCCTTGAGAACACCGGGGAGCTGTTTTTT.

The genes are TRBV6-6 and TRBJ1-2; 7 bases line up with TRBD1. This CDR3 spans 13 amino acids. Looked up from germline, CDR1 is MNHNY and CDR2 is SVGAGI (reference sequence). V was pared by 6 bases and J by 4 bases, with 5 bases of the junction left unmatched. CDR3: CASRTGPFYGYTF. The CDR3 DNA sequence: TGTGCCAGCAGGACAGGGCCCTTCTATGGCTACACCTTC.

The CDR3 protein is CASRRQGNRNEKLFF. CDR3 nucleotides: TGTGCCAGCAGACGACAGGGTAACCGTAATGAAAAACTGTTTTTT. The chain links TRBV11-1 to TRBJ1-4, with TRBD1 identical over 7 bases. The CDR3 has 15 amino acids. V lost 6 bases, J lost 4 bases, and 8 bases stayed unmatched. Germline V gives CDR1 SGHAT, CDR2 FQDESV (reference sequence).

The CDR3 DNA reads as TGTGCCAGCAGCAAAAAGAATACAGGGACAACTGGAAACACCATATATTTT. Residues: CASSKKNTGTTGNTIYF. The chain is built from TRBV21-1 and TRBJ1-3; TRBD1 reflects the table's D call only, with no check against the DNA. TRBV21-1 is assigned pseudogene status. The CDR3 is 17 residues long.

The rearrangement joins TRBV4-1 to TRBJ2-2; TRBD1 agrees at 8 bases. CDR3 length: 16 residues. Per the germline V gene, CDR1 is MGHRA and CDR2 is YSYEKL. With 4 bases clipped from V and 2 bases from J, the junction kept 6 bases outside the gene matches. CDR3 protein: CASSRGQGSNTGELFF. Here the CDR3 DNA reads TGCGCCAGCAGCCGCGGACAGGGCTCAAACACCGGGGAGCTGTTTTTT.

V usage is TRBV5-1 and J usage is TRBJ2-1; 9 bases line up with TRBD1. The V gene's germline CDR1 is SGHRS and CDR2 YFSETQ. Trimming cost V 9 bases and J 8 bases; bases outside gene matches: 12. The CDR3 extends over 14 amino acids. CDR3 DNA: TGCGCCATCGACCGACAGGGGGGACCCGATGAGCAGTTCTTC. Encoded protein: CAIDRQGGPDEQFF.

This chain connects TRBV9 to TRBJ1-2; no firm D call. The CDR3 is 14 amino acids. Trimming left V 0 bases short and J 2 bases short, with 8 bases between. Germline V gene lookup returns CDR1 SGDLS and CDR2 YYNGEE. CDR3 sequence reads: CASSVEVGNYGYTF. The CDR3 DNA is TGTGCCAGCAGCGTAGAAGTAGGGAACTATGGCTACACCTTC.

The chain links TRBV27 to TRBJ2-7, with D perhaps TRBD1 (5 bases). V shed 4 bases and J shed 3 bases, with 16 bases lying between them. This CDR3 has 15 amino acids. Germline CDR1 reads MNHEY; CDR2 reads SMNVEV (reference sequence). The CDR3 region has the DNA TGTGCCAGCAGTTACGGGCAGGGAATAAGCTACGAGCAGTACTTC. The encoded protein is CASSYGQGISYEQYF.

V gene TRBV4-3 combines with J gene TRBJ1-3; D remains unclear. The CDR3 has 15 amino acids. Germline CDR1 LGHNA, CDR2 YSLEER. The ends were cut back, 0 bases at V and 4 bases at J, with 10 bases in the middle. The CDR3 is CASSQDEGPGNTIYF. For the CDR3, the DNA is TGCGCCAGCAGCCAAGATGAGGGTCCCGGAAACACCATATATTTT.

The V call is TRBV5-6, the J call TRBJ1-1; no reliable D call. This CDR3 has 16 residues. Germline V gives CDR1 SGHDT, CDR2 YYEEEE. The V end was cut by 0 bases, the J end by 0 bases, with 12 bases between. In DNA form, the CDR3 reads TGTGCCAGCAGCTTGGTTGGCGGCGCCCTGAACACTGAAGCTTTCTTT. It codes for CASSLVGGALNTEAFF.

V gene TRBV11-1 combines with J gene TRBJ2-1; TRBD1 aligns across 8 bases. CDR1 is SGHAT, CDR2 FQDESV, per germline (reference sequence). The CDR3 consists of 17 residues. V shed 0 bases and J 7 bases; nucleotides not matched to a gene: 11. This CDR3 is CASSLARSGQGANEQFF. CDR3 bases: TGTGCCAGCAGCTTAGCCCGCTCAGGGCAGGGGGCGAATGAGCAGTTCTTC.

The gene calls are TRBV10-3 and TRBJ1-1; D is undetermined. Germline V lookup: CDR1 ENHRY, CDR2 SYGVKD. The CDR3 totals 13 residues. Trimming left V 0 bases short and J 11 bases short, with 13 bases between. CDR3 sequence reads: CAISESSSYSAFF. The CDR3 DNA sequence: TGTGCCATCAGTGAGTCGAGTTCGTACTCGGCTTTCTTT.

The rearrangement joins TRBV29-1 to TRBJ2-2; D is undetermined. CDR3 length equals 13 residues. V lost 4 bases and J 4 bases, leaving 10 bases between the germline ends. The germline V gene encodes CDR1 SQVTM and CDR2 ANQGSEA. The CDR3 DNA reads TGCAGCGTTGCAGGTCGGAGCACCGGGGAGCTGTTTTTT. It specifies CSVAGRSTGELFF.

V and J are TRBV28 and TRBJ2-7; maybe TRBD1 (5 bases). CDR3 length: 13 residues. Germline V CDR1 and CDR2: MDHEN, SYDVKM. The V end lost 6 bases, the J end lost 6 bases, and 15 bases lay between the germline ends. The CDR3 region has the DNA TGTGCCAGCAGGGGGCCGGCTGTAACCGAGCAGTACTTC. It codes for CASRGPAVTEQYF.

The chain is built from TRBV5-4 and TRBJ1-3, with unresolved D. Trimming removed 4 bases from V and 2 bases from J, with 10 bases in between. The germline CDR1 and CDR2 sequences are SGHNT and YYREEE (reference sequence). The CDR3 loop spans 14 amino acids. The CDR3 nucleotides read TGTGCCAGCAGCCGGCCGGGTCCTGGAAACACCATATATTTT. Amino acid sequence: CASSRPGPGNTIYF. Full variable domain (outside the CDR3, taken from reference TRBV5-4 and TRBJ1-3): ETGVTQSPTHLIKTRGQQVTLRCSSQSGHNTVSWYQQALGQGPQFIFQYYREEENGRGNFPPRFSGLQFPNYSSELNVNALELDDSALYLCASSRPGPGNTIYFGEGSWLTVV.